The entry below gives a single TCR beta chain sequence along with its context. The specificity of this receptor is unknown. No much larger clone is present one base from it, and per-base qualities are unavailable. Other nucleotide sequences in the sample specify the same CDR3. Using the deep immunoSEQ assay, multiplex PCR amplified TCR CDR3 regions from genomic DNA. For each cell subset, the extracted genomic DNA was distributed evenly across all wells of several immunoSEQ 96-well plates, and each plate served as one replicate. For sorted subsets, 150 to 250 ng genomic DNA, equal to some 30,000 T cell genomes, was loaded into each replicate PCR. The purified libraries were quantified using a Qubit 3.0 fluorometer, sized with a Bioanalyzer 2100, and then quantified again using the KAPA Library Quantification kit. A separate single-read 150-cycle Illumina NextSeq 550 flow cell was used to sequence each immunoSEQ 96-well plate. The authors' pipeline ran thus. The immunoSEQ output contained only junctional sequences without quality scores, so filtering could not match that applied to full-length reads. To assign V/J genes and CDR3, sequences were annotated using PyIR, a Python wrapper for IgBLAST v1.9, with IMGT germline references. Reads were removed for weak V/J assignments (E-value above 1e-6), missing CDR3, stop codons, out-of-frame junctions, or ambiguous translated residues. V3J clonotypes were defined by identical inferred V gene, J gene, and CDR3 amino acid sequence. To compute the percentage overlap between repertoires, the number of shared unique clonotypes was divided by the size of the smaller repertoire. Repertoire richness was assessed with RTK rarefaction, the Chao1 estimator, and Recon v2.1 estimates of unobserved clonotypes. OLGA was used to compute generation probabilities for all TCRbeta clonotypes that the gDNA method yielded from a handful of donors. Here the immuneACCESS table is served through TCRdb, limited to in-frame sequences with V and J called. Missing clones are a known gap in these copies; in checked studies unresolved V genes cover under half, and the rest lacks a known reason. D and trimming were read from the DNA, whereas the V and J calls and clone size are those reported in that table. Present in this sample are about 100,000 clones, 60% to 70% of which were seen just once. Approximately 53% of the sample lies in the top ten.

The donors were healthy, HIV-negative adults with no recently reported acute infections or vaccinations. Every donor was a Caucasian adult residing in Nashville, Tennessee, USA. The CD8 memory samples were a combination of magnetically selected CD45RO+ cells and CCR7-negative CD45RA+ effector memory (TemRA) cells. Blood was obtained by leukapheresis, after which PBMCs were separated by Ficoll-Histopaque density gradient centrifugation and cryopreserved in liquid nitrogen vapor phase. Analytical flow cytometry was used to check the purity and quantity of each magnetically sorted T cell population. From each sorted fraction, genomic DNA was isolated and quantified by UV absorbance on a Nanodrop 2000c. The record originates from a study of shared clonotypes between healthy human individuals (dated by TCRdb to between 2020 and 2021). In terms of the full investigation: The cohort included a few men and a couple of women between 18 and 49 years of age. For each donor, CD4 naive and CD4 memory were each given three plates, CD8 naive was given two plates, and CD8 memory was given one plate. Blood TCR repertoires of four to six healthy adults were deeply sequenced to estimate repertoire size and the extent of clonotype sharing between individuals. Per donor, leukapheresis produced somewhere between about 0.9 and 10 billion PBMCs. Libraries were prepared and TCR repertoires were sequenced by different laboratories using diverse techniques, in order to increase sequencing depth and limit assay-specific biases. What the authors observed across the whole study: Sampling was restricted to blood, and TCR repertoires in tissues likely differ from the TCR repertoires found in blood. Estimated clonotype richness was generally larger for naive than for memory subsets. Even with the large sequencing depth, rarefaction of the sorted-subset datasets indicated that sequencing was incomplete. The genetic and exposure-history diversity represented was limited by the small number of donors. Higher generation probabilities were observed for clonotypes shared by all four sorted-subset donors than for non-shared clonotypes. About 5% of naive CD4, 3.5% of naive CD8, approximately 2% of memory CD4, and approximately 0.39% of memory CD8 clonotypes were shared across a few donors. Pairwise subsampling indicated that sequencing depth was expected to affect the degree of clonotype sharing among donors.

Trimming removed 2 bases from V and 5 bases from J; the gene matches leave 8 bases unexplained. Including cysteine and phenylalanine, the CDR3 has 17 amino acids. Only the CDR3 part of the read is kept: 51 bases, read in frame from the first base. CDR1 and CDR2 (MGHDK, SYGVNS) derive from the germline V gene. This chain is built from TRBV25-1 and TRBJ2-1, with TRBD2 identical over 11 junction bases. The specimen sequenced was memory CD8+ T cells sorted from blood. What the cell subset or site label conveys for this sample: CD45RO+ cells pooled with CCR7-negative TemRA cells. The TCR originated in a man younger than 40 in good health. The bases read TGTGCCAGCAGTGAAGCCGGGACTAGCGGAATAAACAATGAGCAGTTCTTC. It translates as CASSEAGTSGINNEQFF.